This entry lists 4 T cell receptor beta chains sequenced from one sample in a study of T-cell memory formation after mild COVID-19 (dated by TCRdb to the early 2020s). Library preparation used 5' RACE. Reads for this sample came from an Illumina NovaSeq 6000. The public sequencing data were trimmed at Q25 with fastp and processed into clonotypes with MiXCR by TCRdb, which kept only in-frame beta chains. Every distinct CDR3 protein forms one entry, paired with its most common genes and DNA. The sample includes fewer than 250,000 distinct CDR3 sequences, with about 16% observed a single time. More than 2% of the sample goes to the ten largest clones. Sequences were obtained from PBMCs or a T cell subset sorted from them (not recorded which). Receptors were obtained from an adult woman who had mild COVID-19 (a few samples of this study predate the infection). The sample titles of this study are shuffled in the database, so cell type and time point are left out; the donor was told from shared clones.

The chain links TRBV20-1 to TRBJ2-1; 7 nucleotides match TRBD2. V was pared by 1 base and J by 3 bases, with 9 bases of the junction left unmatched. The CDR3 is made up of 16 amino acids. CDR1 and CDR2 (germline): DFQATT, SNEGSKA (reference sequence). CDR3 sequence (DNA): TGCAGTGCTAGAGGATTGGGAGGGACCCTCTACAATGAGCAGTTCTTC. Its translation is CSARGLGGTLYNEQFF.

This clonotype was observed a few times. The V gene is TRBV20-1, the J gene TRBJ2-7; TRBD2 matches 7 bases. V lost 3 bases and J lost 1; bases outside the gene matches: 12. Germline V gene sequence: CDR1 DFQATT, CDR2 SNEGSKA (reference sequence). The CDR3 covers 16 residues. CDR3 residues: CSASRAGGSLSYEQYF. The CDR3 nucleotides are TGCAGTGCTAGCCGGGCGGGCGGGAGTTTATCCTACGAGCAGTACTTC.

This clonotype was recorded a few times. The chain is built from TRBV2 and TRBJ2-1; D is undetermined. There are 13 residues in the CDR3. Trimming took off 1 base at V and 5 bases at J, with 6 bases between the two ends. Germline lookup yields CDR1 SNHLY and CDR2 FYNNEI. The CDR3 protein is CASSEGLNNEQFF. In nucleotides, the CDR3 is TGTGCCAGCAGTGAAGGCCTTAACAATGAGCAGTTCTTC.

The chain joins TRBV27 to TRBJ2-3; either TRBD1 or TRBD2 may supply D (5 bases each). CDR1 and CDR2 from the germline V gene are MNHEY and SMNVEV (reference sequence). The CDR3 is 14 residues long. V lost 6 bases to trimming and J lost 4 bases, with 14 bases between them. CDR3 in amino acids: CASSSNGAPDTQYF. The CDR3 DNA is TGTGCCAGCAGCTCCAACGGGGCCCCAGATACGCAGTATTTT.